This paragraph covers one T cell receptor beta chain sequence. The antigen remains undetermined. Germline V gene lookup returns CDR1 DFQATT and CDR2 SNEGSKA (reference sequence). The CDR3 runs to 10 residues. V gave up 5 bases and J gave up 4 bases, with 6 bases separating them. This entry belongs to a study of T-cell reconstitution after alpha-beta-depleted transplantation in children. Whole-study results and caveats: T cells produced anew were the main source of T-cell counts and diversity one year after transplant. Day-60 TCRbeta diversity that was high in some patients was derived from surviving recipient T cells and thymic progenitors. By about two months after transplant, alpha-beta T cells reportedly arose from several hundred graft clones that had expanded.

Researchers prepared the TCRbeta library using unique molecular identifiers, the study reports. TCRdb reprocessed the PCR reads via MiXCR and lists one record per CDR3 protein. The sample records about 980,000 distinct CDR3 sequences, about 29% being singletons. This chain links TRBV20-1 with TRBJ2-7; D gene ambiguous. This sequence originates from a boy in the first two years of life who had a stem cell transplant for SCID, so the T cells may come from the graft donor. The source was PBMCs, mostly from graft donor cells, collected 360 days after TCRalphabeta/CD19-depleted stem cell transplant. CDR3 sequence reads: CSAGEYEQYF. The CDR3 nucleotides read TGCAGTGCTGGGGAATACGAGCAGTACTTC.